The 22 T cell receptor beta chains in this list originate from one sample, sequenced in a study of low-dose radiotherapy and immunotherapy resistance in tumors. Primers used for first-strand cDNA, a TRAV- and TRBV-specific set, covered both alpha and beta chains. A constant-region primer paired with the V-primer adapter amplified TCRs over approximately 18 PCR cycles. TCRdb itself ran the reads through MiXCR, one entry per CDR3 protein. The data contain tens of thousands of distinct CDR3 sequences, 18% of them singletons. Time point noted: before trial treatment. The specimen comprised PBMCs, sampled before treatment. These receptors were obtained from a male donor with prostate cancer.

This clonotype was counted at least ten times. This sequence joins TRBV29-1 and TRBJ1-5, with D unclear. V was shortened by 5 bases and J by 6 bases, with 14 bases between the two germline ends. The CDR3 length is 13 residues. Germline V gene sequence: CDR1 SQVTM, CDR2 ANQGSEA. The CDR3 protein is CSVRTTVGQPQHF. CDR3 sequence (DNA): TGCAGCGTTCGCACGACCGTAGGTCAGCCCCAGCATTTT.

This chain joins TRBV20-1 and TRBJ2-7, with D unresolved. V lost 0 bases, J lost 9 bases, and 12 bases lay in between. CDR3 size: 12 residues. Germline V gene data show CDR1 as DFQATT and CDR2 as SNEGSKA (reference sequence). The CDR3 spells CSARDPERRQYF. CDR3 coding DNA: TGCAGTGCTAGAGATCCGGAGCGCCGGCAGTACTTC.

This clonotype was observed at least ten times. The gene calls are TRBV7-2 and TRBJ2-2, with TRBD1 as a possible D gene (5 bases). This CDR3 has 15 amino acids. V was clipped by 4 bases and J by 1 base, with 10 bases between them. From germline, CDR1 is SGHTA and CDR2 FQGNSA. CDR3 region: CASSYGAGNTGELFF. Written as DNA, the CDR3 is TGTGCCAGCAGCTATGGGGCAGGGAACACCGGGGAGCTGTTTTTT.

This clonotype was seen just once. The chain carries TRBV19 and TRBJ1-4; TRBD1 matches at 11 bases. Germline CDR1 is LNHDA and CDR2 is SQIVND (reference sequence). V lost 6 bases to trimming and J lost 7 bases; unmatched junction nucleotides: 7. CDR3 length equals 15 residues. The CDR3 sequence: CASRQIGTGGEKLFF. CDR3 nucleotides: TGTGCCAGTAGGCAAATTGGGACAGGGGGTGAAAAACTGTTTTTT.

This clonotype was counted between two and nine times. The rearrangement uses TRBV12-3 or TRBV12-4 and TRBJ2-3; 12 bases align to TRBD1. The junction had 9 bases not matched to a gene; V was cut back by 3 bases and J by 5 bases. CDR3 length: 17 amino acids. The CDR3 region has the DNA TGTGCCAGCAGTTTGTTCTTGGGACAGGGGGCCGGAGATACGCAGTATTTT. Amino acids: CASSLFLGQGAGDTQYF.

This clonotype was seen many times. The rearrangement links TRBV15 to TRBJ2-7, with D possibly TRBD1 on 6 matching bases. Germline-derived CDR1 and CDR2 are LNHNV and YYDKDF (reference sequence). This CDR3 spans 15 amino acids. With 0 bases removed from V and 6 bases from J, the gap between germline ends came to 15 bases. The CDR3 DNA sequence: TGTGCCACCAGCAGAGATCGTTCAGGGGTAGGCGAGCAGTACTTC. This encodes CATSRDRSGVGEQYF. Full variable domain (missing parts from reference TRBV15 and TRBJ2-7): DAMVIQNPRYQVTQFGKPVTLSCSQTLNHNVMYWYQQKSSQAPKLLFHYYDKDFNNEADTPDNFQSRRPNTSFCFLDIRSPGLGDTAMYLCATSRDRSGVGEQYFGPGTRLTVT.

The gene calls are TRBV5-6 and TRBJ1-1; 9 nucleotides line up with TRBD1. This CDR3 has 15 amino acids. The germline V gene encodes CDR1 SGHDT and CDR2 YYEEEE. V was pared by 0 bases and J by 2 bases, with 2 bases of the junction left unmatched. The CDR3 is CASSLGGQGNTEAFF. The CDR3 nucleotides read TGTGCCAGCAGCTTGGGGGGACAGGGTAACACTGAAGCTTTCTTT. The whole variable domain, filled in from reference TRBV5-6 and TRBJ1-1, reads DAGVTQSPTHLIKTRGQQVTLRCSPKSGHDTVSWYQQALGQGPQFIFQYYEEEERQRGNFPDRFSGHQFPNYSSELNVNALLLGDSALYLCASSLGGQGNTEAFFGQGTRLTVV.

This clonotype has at least ten counts. The J gene is TRBJ2-1, the V gene TRBV27, with D maybe TRBD2 (5 bases). Germline lookup yields CDR1 MNHEY and CDR2 SMNVEV (reference sequence). V gave up 3 bases and J gave up 7 bases, with 10 bases separating them. The CDR3 contains 13 residues. The CDR3 region is CASSFRTANEQFF. The CDR3 DNA is TGTGCCAGCAGTTTTCGGACTGCTAATGAGCAGTTCTTC.

In its sample, this clonotype was seen a few times. This chain links TRBV7-6 with TRBJ2-5, with TRBD2 identical over 9 bases. The CDR3 contains 17 residues. Trimming at V came to 0 bases and at J to 3 bases, leaving 8 bases not matched to a gene. Germline V CDR1 and CDR2: SGHVS, FNYEAQ. This CDR3 reads CASSLAYPGGGEETQYF. CDR3 bases: TGTGCCAGCAGCTTAGCCTACCCCGGCGGGGGGGAAGAGACCCAGTACTTC.

This clonotype was seen repeatedly, ten times or more. The chain is built from TRBV5-4 and TRBJ2-7; 8 bases agree with TRBD1. Germline V lookup: CDR1 SGHNT, CDR2 YYREEE (reference sequence). The CDR3 contains 15 residues. V lost 1 base, J lost 4 bases, and 7 bases stayed unmatched. As DNA, the CDR3 is TGTGCCAGCAGCTTGAACCGAGACAGGGGTTACGAGCAGTACTTC. This codes for CASSLNRDRGYEQYF.

This clonotype showed up many times. This chain uses TRBV10-3 with TRBJ1-5, with D possibly being TRBD1 (6 bases). The CDR3 has 14 amino acids. Germline-derived CDR1 and CDR2 are ENHRY and SYGVKD. The V end lost 3 bases, the J end lost 4 bases, and 10 bases lay between the germline ends. In DNA form, the CDR3 reads TGTGCCATCAGTGAAAAGGGACAAAATCAGCCCCAGCATTTT. Encoded protein: CAISEKGQNQPQHF.

This clonotype has ten or more counts. The chain uses TRBV6-5 and TRBJ2-7; D gene unclear. This CDR3 is 13 amino acids long. Germline-derived CDR1 and CDR2 are MNHEY and SVGAGI. Trimming left V 2 bases short and J 4 bases short, with 9 bases between. CDR3: CASSYTPLYEQYF. The CDR3 region has the DNA TGTGCCAGCAGTTACACTCCCTTATACGAGCAGTACTTC.

This clonotype was seen ten or more times. This chain connects TRBV11-2 to TRBJ2-1; 15 bases match TRBD2. Germline V gene lookup returns CDR1 SGHAT and CDR2 FQNNGV. V lost 5 bases, J lost 4 bases, and 3 bases stayed unmatched. CDR3 length: 16 amino acids. The CDR3 DNA is TGTGCCAGCAGCCGGACTAGCGGGGGGGAATACAATGAGCAGTTCTTC. It translates to CASSRTSGGEYNEQFF.

This clonotype was counted at least ten times. This chain connects TRBV27 to TRBJ1-1, with D possibly being TRBD1 (6 bases). Germline V CDR1 and CDR2: MNHEY, SMNVEV (reference sequence). The V gene lost 5 bases and the J gene lost 6 bases, with 19 bases spanning the gap. CDR3 length: 15 amino acids. The CDR3 protein is CASSPQGTLAPEAFF. In nucleotides, the CDR3 is TGTGCCAGCAGTCCCCAAGGGACACTCGCGCCTGAAGCTTTCTTT.

The DNA of the CDR3 is TGTGCCAGCAGCTACCGCGTCGGGTCTGGGGCCAACGTCCTGACTTTC. Its translation: CASSYRVGSGANVLTF. The chain combines TRBV7-9 with TRBJ2-6; D is unresolved. The V gene's germline CDR1 is SEHNR and CDR2 FQNEAQ (reference sequence). The CDR3 spans 16 residues. Trimming left V 4 bases short and J 1 base short, with 11 bases between.

This clonotype was seen at least ten times. V and J are TRBV4-1 and TRBJ2-3; 8 bases map to TRBD2. With 4 bases clipped from V and 4 bases from J, the junction kept 4 bases outside the gene matches. This CDR3 is built from 14 residues. The germline gives CDR1 MGHRA, CDR2 YSYEKL. The CDR3 region is CASSLAGGSDTQYF. As DNA, the CDR3 is TGCGCCAGCAGCCTCGCGGGGGGATCAGATACGCAGTATTTT.

This clonotype was observed a few times. This chain connects TRBV5-4 to TRBJ2-3; D may be TRBD1 (6 bases). The CDR3 spans 14 residues. Germline CDR1 and CDR2: SGHNT and YYREEE (reference sequence). Trimming took off 4 bases at V and 11 bases at J, with 20 bases between the two ends. In nucleotides, the CDR3 is TGTGCCAGCAGCCGAGGGGGTACCTACAATGAGCAGTATTTT. Translated: CASSRGGTYNEQYF.

Relative to its sample, this clonotype is medium-sized. The chain couples TRBV2 to TRBJ1-5; a weak D match, TRBD1 (6 bases). V lost 7 bases to trimming and J lost 2 bases, with 12 bases between them. The CDR3 has 14 residues. Germline lookup yields CDR1 SNHLY and CDR2 FYNNEI. DNA for the CDR3: TGTGCCAGCATGGCAGGGGCTGGCAATCAGCCCCAGCATTTT. It yields the protein CASMAGAGNQPQHF.

This clonotype was observed at least ten times. The chain recombines TRBV15 with TRBJ1-2, with D unresolved. Germline V CDR1 and CDR2: LNHNV, YYDKDF (reference sequence). CDR3 length: 17 amino acids. Trimming cost V 0 bases and J 0 bases, with 14 bases left between them. This CDR3 is CATSRDRTTGANYGYTF. In nucleotides, the CDR3 is TGTGCCACCAGCAGAGATCGCACCACCGGAGCTAACTATGGCTACACCTTC.

For this clonotype: A junction end diverges from the germline sequence, so it may reflect a read error. The chain carries TRBV6-2 or TRBV6-3 and TRBJ1-2, with a weak D call TRBD1 (5 bases). The CDR3 length is 15 residues. The germline gives CDR1 MNHEY, CDR2 SVGEGT. In nucleotides, the CDR3 is TGTGCCAGCAGTGACTCCGGGACGTTCTTCTATGGCTACACCTTC. Its translation is CASSDSGTFFYGYTF.

This clonotype was detected many times. V and J are TRBV12-3 or TRBV12-4 and TRBJ1-6; no firm D call. CDR3 length equals 15 residues. V was cut by 2 bases and J by 7 bases, with 12 bases left in between. The CDR3 loop reads CASSLLTTRNSPLHF. The DNA of the CDR3 is TGTGCCAGCAGTTTACTGACAACGAGAAATTCACCCCTCCACTTT.

V is TRBV29-1 and J is TRBJ2-7; a weak D match, TRBD1 (6 bases). The length of the CDR3 is 12 residues. V was shortened by 5 bases and J by 2 bases, with 10 bases between the two germline ends. The germline V gene has CDR1 SQVTM and CDR2 ANQGSEA. CDR3 residues: CSVQTGTYEQYF. DNA of the CDR3: TGCAGCGTTCAGACAGGAACCTACGAGCAGTACTTC.